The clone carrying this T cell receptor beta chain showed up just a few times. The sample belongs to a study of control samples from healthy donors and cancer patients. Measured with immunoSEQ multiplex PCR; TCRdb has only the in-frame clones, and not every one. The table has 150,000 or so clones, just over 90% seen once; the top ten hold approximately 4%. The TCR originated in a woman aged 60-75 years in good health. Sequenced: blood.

This CDR3 is CASSFRGSNEKLFF. The CDR3 coding sequence is TGTGCCAGCAGTTTTAGGGGTTCCAATGAAAAACTGTTTTTT. The chain has TRBV27 and TRBJ1-4; perhaps TRBD1 as D (5 bases). Germline V gene data show CDR1 as MNHEY and CDR2 as SMNVEV (reference sequence). V was trimmed by 3 bases and J by 5 bases, leaving 10 bases between them. The length of the CDR3 is 14 residues.